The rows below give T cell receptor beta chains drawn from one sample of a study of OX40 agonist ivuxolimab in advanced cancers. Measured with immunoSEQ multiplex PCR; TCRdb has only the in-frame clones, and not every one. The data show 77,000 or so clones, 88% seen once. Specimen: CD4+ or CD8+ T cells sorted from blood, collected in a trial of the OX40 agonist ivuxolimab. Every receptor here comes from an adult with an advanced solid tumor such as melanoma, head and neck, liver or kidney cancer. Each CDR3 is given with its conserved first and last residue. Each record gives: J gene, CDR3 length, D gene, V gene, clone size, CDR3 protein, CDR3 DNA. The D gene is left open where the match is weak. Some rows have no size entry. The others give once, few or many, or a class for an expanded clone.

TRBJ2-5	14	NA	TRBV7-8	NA	CASSLRRDQETQYF	TGTGCCAGCAGCTTGAGGAGGGACCAAGAGACCCAGTACTTC
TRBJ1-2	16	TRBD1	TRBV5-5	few	CASSLARGQGAVGYTF	TGTGCCAGCAGCTTGGCCCGGGGACAGGGGGCCGTTGGCTACACCTTC
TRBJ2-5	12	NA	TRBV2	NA	CASTGASETQYF	TGTGCCAGCACAGGGGCTTCAGAGACCCAGTACTTC
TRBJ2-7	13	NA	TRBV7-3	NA	CASSFQQGYEQYF	TGTGCCAGCAGCTTTCAACAGGGCTACGAGCAGTACTTC
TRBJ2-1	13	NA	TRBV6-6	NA	CASSYHRDNEQFF	TGTGCCAGCAGTTACCACCGAGACAATGAGCAGTTCTTC
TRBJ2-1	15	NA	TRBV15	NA	CATSRVQSSYNEQFF	TGTGCCACCAGCAGAGTGCAGAGCTCCTACAATGAGCAGTTCTTC
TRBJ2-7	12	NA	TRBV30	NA	CAWTRDFYEQYF	TGTGCCTGGACTCGGGACTTCTACGAGCAGTACTTC
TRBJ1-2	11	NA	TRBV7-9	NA	CASSLQGGYTF	TGTGCCAGCAGCTTACAAGGCGGCTACACCTTC
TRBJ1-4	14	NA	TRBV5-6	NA	CASSFDLLGEKLFF	TGTGCCAGCAGCTTTGATCTCCTGGGGGAAAAACTGTTTTTT
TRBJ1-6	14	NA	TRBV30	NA	CAWSLKVTNSPLHF	TGTGCCTGGAGTCTGAAGGTTACGAATTCACCCCTCCACTTT
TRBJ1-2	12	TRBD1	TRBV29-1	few	CSEGQAGGGYTF	TGCAGCGAGGGACAGGCCGGAGGCGGCTACACCTTC
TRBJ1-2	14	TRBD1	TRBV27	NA	CASSSLQGAWGYTF	TGTGCCAGCAGTTCACTTCAGGGGGCTTGGGGCTACACCTTC
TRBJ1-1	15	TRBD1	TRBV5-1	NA	CASSMGTGRSTEAFF	TGCGCCAGCAGCATGGGGACAGGCAGGTCGACTGAAGCTTTCTTT
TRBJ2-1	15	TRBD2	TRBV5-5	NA	CASRPGGSSYNEQFF	TGTGCCAGCAGACCGGGGGGAAGCTCCTACAATGAGCAGTTCTTC
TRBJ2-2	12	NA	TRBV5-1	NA	CASSFYSGELFF	TGCGCCAGCAGCTTCTACTCCGGGGAGCTGTTTTTT
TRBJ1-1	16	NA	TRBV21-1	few	CASSAQGGQGSTEAFF	TGTGCCAGCAGCGCTCAGGGAGGACAGGGAAGCACTGAAGCTTTCTTT
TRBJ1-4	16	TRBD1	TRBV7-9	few	CATDDHGTADNEKLFF	TGTGCCACCGACGACCACGGGACAGCTGATAATGAAAAACTGTTTTTT
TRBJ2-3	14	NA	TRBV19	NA	CASSIGPGPDTQYF	TGTGCCAGTAGTATAGGGCCGGGACCAGATACGCAGTATTTT
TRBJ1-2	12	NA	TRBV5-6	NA	CASRLRVGGYTF	TGTGCCAGCAGGTTGCGGGTAGGAGGCTACACCTTC
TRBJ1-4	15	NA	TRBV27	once	CASSLISGGEEKLFF	TGTGCCAGCAGCCTTATATCGGGGGGCGAGGAAAAACTGTTTTTT
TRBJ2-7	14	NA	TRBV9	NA	CASSPRTASYEQYF	TGTGCCAGCAGCCCACGGACCGCCTCCTACGAGCAGTACTTC
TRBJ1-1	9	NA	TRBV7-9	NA	CASTEGAFF	TGTGCCAGCACGGAGGGGGCTTTCTTT
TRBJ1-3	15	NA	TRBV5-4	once	CASSSFRDSGNTIYF	TGTGCCAGCAGCTCCTTCAGGGACTCTGGAAACACCATATATTTT
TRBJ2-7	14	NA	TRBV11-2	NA	CASSLAHQRGEQYF	TGTGCCAGCAGCTTAGCCCACCAACGGGGTGAGCAGTACTTC
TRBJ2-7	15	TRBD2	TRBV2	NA	CASSVPQRGGYEQYF	TGTGCCAGCAGCGTCCCACAGCGGGGGGGATACGAGCAGTACTTC
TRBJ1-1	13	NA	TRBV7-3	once	CASSLMEGMEAFF	TGTGCCAGCAGCTTAATGGAGGGAATGGAAGCTTTCTTT
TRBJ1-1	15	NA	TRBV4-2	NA	CASSHSGATDREAFF	TGTGCCAGCAGCCATTCCGGGGCTACCGACCGTGAAGCTTTCTTT
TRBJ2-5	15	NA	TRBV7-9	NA	CASSFRQGQQETQYF	TGTGCCAGCAGCTTCAGGCAGGGACAACAAGAGACCCAGTACTTC
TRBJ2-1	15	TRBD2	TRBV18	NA	CASSRPGLANNEQFF	TGTGCCAGCTCACGCCCGGGACTAGCGAACAATGAGCAGTTCTTC
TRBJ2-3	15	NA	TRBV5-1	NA	CASNSGTGGTDTQYF	TGCGCCAGCAACTCAGGAACGGGGGGCACAGATACGCAGTATTTT
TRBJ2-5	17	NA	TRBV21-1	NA	CASSNFLPQSRQETQYF	TGTGCCAGCAGCAATTTCTTGCCTCAGTCGAGACAAGAGACCCAGTACTTC
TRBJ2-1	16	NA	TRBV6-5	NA	CASSYSGARGGDEQFF	TGTGCCAGCAGTTACTCGGGAGCCAGGGGTGGTGATGAGCAGTTCTTC
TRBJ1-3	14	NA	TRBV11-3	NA	CASTLPSRGNTIYF	TGTGCCAGCACCCTCCCCAGTCGAGGAAACACCATATATTTT
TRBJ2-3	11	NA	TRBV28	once	CASSSPDTQYF	TGTGCCAGCAGTTCCCCAGATACGCAGTATTTT
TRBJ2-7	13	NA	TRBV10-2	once	CASGGLALDEQYF	TGCGCCAGCGGGGGCTTAGCGTTGGACGAGCAGTACTTC
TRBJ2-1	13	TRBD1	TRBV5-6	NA	CASSPRDRNEQFF	TGTGCCAGCAGCCCTCGGGACAGGAATGAGCAGTTCTTC
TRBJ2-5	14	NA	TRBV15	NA	CATSSSTPGETQYF	TGTGCCACCAGCTCGTCGACCCCTGGGGAGACCCAGTACTTC
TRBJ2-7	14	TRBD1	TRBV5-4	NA	CASSPDRNSYEQYF	TGTGCCAGCAGCCCGGACAGGAACTCCTACGAGCAGTACTTC
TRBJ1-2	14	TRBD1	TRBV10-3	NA	CAAAGTGGGYGYTF	TGTGCCGCCGCCGGGACAGGGGGCGGCTATGGCTACACCTTC
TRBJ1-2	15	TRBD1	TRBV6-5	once	CASRSTGGSNYGYTF	TGTGCCAGCAGGTCCACAGGGGGCTCTAACTATGGCTACACCTTC
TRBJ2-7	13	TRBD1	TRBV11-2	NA	CASSSGQGYEQYF	TGTGCCAGCAGCTCGGGACAGGGGTACGAGCAGTACTTC
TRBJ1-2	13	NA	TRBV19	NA	CASTPSSVKGYTF	TGTGCCAGTACCCCCTCATCGGTTAAGGGCTACACCTTC
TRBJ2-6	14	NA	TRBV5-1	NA	CASLGGSGANVLTF	TGCGCCAGCCTGGGGGGCTCTGGGGCCAACGTCCTGACTTTC
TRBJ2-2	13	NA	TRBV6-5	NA	CASRKQVTGELFF	TGTGCCAGCAGAAAACAGGTCACCGGGGAGCTGTTTTTT
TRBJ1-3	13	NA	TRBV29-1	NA	CSVVRDSGNTIYF	TGCAGCGTTGTCCGGGATTCTGGAAACACCATATATTTT
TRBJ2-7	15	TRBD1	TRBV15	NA	CATSRDPGQGNEQYF	TGTGCCACCAGCAGAGATCCCGGACAGGGAAACGAGCAGTACTTC
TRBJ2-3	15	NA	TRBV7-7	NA	CASSFGARSTDTQYF	TGTGCTAGCAGCTTCGGGGCCAGGAGCACAGATACGCAGTATTTT
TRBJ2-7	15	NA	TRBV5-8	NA	CASSRTGFRDYEQYF	TGTGCCAGCAGTCGAACAGGATTCCGAGATTACGAGCAGTACTTC
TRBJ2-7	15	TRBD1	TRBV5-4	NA	CASSSRTGAAYEQYF	TGTGCCAGCAGCTCAAGGACAGGGGCGGCCTACGAGCAGTACTTC
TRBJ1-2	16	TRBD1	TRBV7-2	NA	CASSLAPDRFIYGYTF	TGTGCCAGCAGCTTAGCCCCGGACAGGTTCATATATGGCTACACCTTC
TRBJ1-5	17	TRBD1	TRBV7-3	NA	CASNLPIRDRVNQPQHF	TGTGCCAGCAATTTACCTATCCGGGACAGGGTCAATCAGCCCCAGCATTTT
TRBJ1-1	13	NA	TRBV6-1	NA	CASSEGGLDEAFF	TGTGCCAGCAGCGAAGGGGGTCTTGATGAAGCTTTCTTT
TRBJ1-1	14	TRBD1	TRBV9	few	CASSAGGVETEAFF	TGTGCCAGCAGTGCAGGGGGAGTAGAGACTGAAGCTTTCTTT
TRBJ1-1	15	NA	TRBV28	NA	CASSSITGLNTEAFF	TGTGCCAGCAGTTCCATCACAGGTTTGAACACTGAAGCTTTCTTT
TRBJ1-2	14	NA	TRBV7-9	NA	CASSLDQGTYGYTF	TGTGCCAGCAGCTTAGACCAGGGAACCTATGGCTACACCTTC
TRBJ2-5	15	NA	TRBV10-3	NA	CAISESPPSQETQYF	TGTGCCATCAGTGAGTCGCCTCCCAGCCAAGAGACCCAGTACTTC
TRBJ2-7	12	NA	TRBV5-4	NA	CASSADIYEQYF	TGTGCCAGCAGCGCGGACATCTACGAGCAGTACTTC
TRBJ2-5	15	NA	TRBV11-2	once	CASSLDPRTQETQYF	TGTGCCAGCAGCTTAGATCCCAGGACCCAAGAGACCCAGTACTTC
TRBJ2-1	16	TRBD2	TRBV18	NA	CASSPPGTSGTNEQFF	TGTGCCAGCTCACCACCAGGGACTAGCGGGACGAATGAGCAGTTCTTC
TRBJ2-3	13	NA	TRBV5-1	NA	CASSQMQGDTQYF	TGCGCCAGCAGCCAAATGCAAGGAGATACGCAGTATTTT